This TCR beta chain originates from a study of spatial heterogeneity in lung cancer. Study-level information: Consistently, beta-chain sequences turned up in larger numbers than alpha-chain sequences did. Averaged across combinations, each unique TCR and UMI pairing appeared more than ten times in raw reads, which were uncorrected.

Time point of the sample: sample taken at primary tumor resection. Extraction of whole RNA from tumor, nontumor lung or frozen PBMC preceded unsorted sequencing. From germline, CDR1 is SGHTA and CDR2 FQGNSA. CDR3 length: 16 amino acids. Trimming took 5 bases from V and 1 from J, leaving 18 bases between them. Every molecule of TCR cDNA had its own unique molecular identifier. From the 5' RACE reads, TCRdb called clonotypes with MiXCR, one entry per CDR3 protein. The sample contains 40,000 to 50,000 distinct CDR3 sequences, roughly an eighth of which appear only once. The chain links TRBV7-2 to TRBJ2-7, with D perhaps TRBD1 (5 bases). This specimen was PBMCs, taken at surgery. The origin of this receptor is a male donor with early-stage non-small cell lung cancer. The CDR3 loop reads CASSRSPQVFSYEQYF. CDR3 in DNA: TGTGCCAGCAGCCGCTCGCCACAGGTTTTTTCCTACGAGCAGTACTTC.